This TCR beta chain was profiled in a study of chronic HIV infection and antiretroviral therapy. TCRdb called the 5' RACE reads again in MiXCR, with one record for every CDR3 protein. This table has approximately 30,000 distinct CDR3 sequences, roughly 9.1% appearing once. This clonotype was counted a few times. This TCR came from an adult who had HIV and had not received antiretroviral therapy, or was an uninfected healthy control (not recorded which). Sequences were obtained from peripheral blood.

The CDR3 is CASSLFSNTEAFF. As DNA, the CDR3 is TGTGCCAGCAGTTTATTTTCGAACACTGAAGCTTTCTTT. The chain has TRBV27 and TRBJ1-1; D gene unclear. Germline V CDR1 and CDR2: MNHEY, SMNVEV (reference sequence). Trimming stripped 1 base from V and 1 base from J, with 4 bases between. This CDR3 region has 13 residues.